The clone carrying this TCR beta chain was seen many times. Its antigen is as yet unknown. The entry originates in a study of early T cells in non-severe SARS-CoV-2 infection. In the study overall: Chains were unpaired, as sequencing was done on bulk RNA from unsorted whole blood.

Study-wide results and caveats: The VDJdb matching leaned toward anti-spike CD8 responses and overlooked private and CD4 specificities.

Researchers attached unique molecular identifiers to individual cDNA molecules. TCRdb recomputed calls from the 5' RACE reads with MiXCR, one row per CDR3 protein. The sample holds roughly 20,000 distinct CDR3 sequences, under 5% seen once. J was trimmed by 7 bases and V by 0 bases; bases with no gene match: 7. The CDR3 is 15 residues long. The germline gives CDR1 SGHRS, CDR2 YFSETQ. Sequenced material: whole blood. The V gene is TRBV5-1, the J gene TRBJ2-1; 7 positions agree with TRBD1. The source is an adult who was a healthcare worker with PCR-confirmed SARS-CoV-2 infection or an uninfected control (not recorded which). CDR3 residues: CASSLEGAVWNEQFF. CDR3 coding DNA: TGCGCCAGCAGCTTGGAGGGGGCCGTCTGGAATGAGCAGTTCTTC.